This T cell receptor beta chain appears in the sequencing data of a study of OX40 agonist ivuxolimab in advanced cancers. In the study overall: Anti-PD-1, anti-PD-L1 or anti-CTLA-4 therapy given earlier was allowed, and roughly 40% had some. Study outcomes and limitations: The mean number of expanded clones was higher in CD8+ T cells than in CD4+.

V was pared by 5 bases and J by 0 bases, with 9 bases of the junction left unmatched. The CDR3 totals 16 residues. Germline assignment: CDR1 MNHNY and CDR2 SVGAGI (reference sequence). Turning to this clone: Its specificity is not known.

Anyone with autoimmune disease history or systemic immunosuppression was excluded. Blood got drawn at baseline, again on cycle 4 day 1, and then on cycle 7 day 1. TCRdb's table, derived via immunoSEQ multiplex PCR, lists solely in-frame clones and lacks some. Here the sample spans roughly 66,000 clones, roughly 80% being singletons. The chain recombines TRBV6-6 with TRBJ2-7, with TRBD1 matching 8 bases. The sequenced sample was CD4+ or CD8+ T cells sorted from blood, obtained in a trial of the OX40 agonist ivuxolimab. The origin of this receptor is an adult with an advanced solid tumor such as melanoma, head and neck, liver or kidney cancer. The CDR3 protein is CASSLFGQGSSYEQYF. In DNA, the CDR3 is TGTGCCAGCAGTCTTTTCGGACAGGGCAGCTCCTACGAGCAGTACTTC.